The 25 T cell receptor beta chains below were found in one sample sequenced in a study of blood T cell repertoires in COVID-19 (dated by TCRdb to 2018 to 2020). The library was generated by the immunoSEQ multiplex PCR assay. TCRdb holds this immuneACCESS table with in-frame rearrangements only. Some clones are missing; in checked studies, unresolved V genes explain under half, and the rest has no known cause. This sample is represented by approximately 150,000 clones; 85% to 90% of them were singletons. Around 2.1% of the sample comes from the top ten. Source material: peripheral blood. The receptor source for this set is a man between 65 and 85 years old with active COVID-19.

This chain joins TRBV4-3 and TRBJ1-4, with TRBD1 matching over 10 bases. CDR1 LGHNA and CDR2 YSLEER come from the germline V gene. The CDR3 spans 15 residues. V lost 1 base, J lost 6 bases, and 2 bases stayed unmatched. The CDR3: CASSQGGTGDEKLFF. As DNA, the CDR3 is TGCGCCAGCAGCCAAGGTGGGACAGGGGATGAAAAACTGTTTTTT.

CDR3 protein: CASSLGGGGNRGETQYF. The CDR3 region has the DNA TGCGCCAGCAGCTTGGGTGGCGGGGGGAATCGTGGAGAGACCCAGTACTTC. The gene calls are TRBV5-1 and TRBJ2-5; 8 nucleotides match TRBD2. Germline CDR1 is SGHRS and CDR2 is YFSETQ. The CDR3 has 17 residues. With 0 bases clipped from V and 4 bases from J, the junction kept 11 bases outside the gene matches.

The chain joins TRBV7-8 to TRBJ1-1; 7 bases are a match to TRBD1. The J segment lost 4 bases and the V segment lost 5 bases, leaving 7 bases of the junction unmatched. The germline V gene encodes CDR1 SGHVS and CDR2 FQNEAQ. The CDR3 extends over 14 amino acids. The CDR3 spells CASSPWDSITEAFF. The CDR3 nucleotides read TGTGCCAGCAGCCCCTGGGACAGTATCACTGAAGCTTTCTTT.

The chain joins TRBV7-2 to TRBJ2-5; D might be TRBD2 (6 bases). Germline-derived CDR1 and CDR2 are SGHTA and FQGNSA. The V gene lost 1 base and the J gene lost 4 bases, with 10 bases spanning the gap. The CDR3 runs to 14 residues. Here the CDR3 DNA reads TGTGCCAGCAGCTTAGTCCGGGGAGGAGAGACCCAGTACTTC. Translated: CASSLVRGGETQYF.

This chain connects TRBV28 to TRBJ1-2, with D possibly being TRBD1 (5 bases). CDR1 and CDR2 from the germline V gene are MDHEN and SYDVKM. Trimming took 4 bases from V and 5 from J, leaving 14 bases between them. The length of the CDR3 is 14 residues. CDR3 sequence: CASSSSRGAYGYTF. DNA for the CDR3: TGTGCCAGCAGTTCCTCTAGGGGCGCATATGGCTACACCTTC.

The V gene is TRBV27, the J gene TRBJ2-7; 8 nucleotides match TRBD1. CDR1 is MNHEY, CDR2 SMNVEV, per germline (reference sequence). Trimming cost V 10 bases and J 0 bases; bases outside gene matches: 5. CDR3 length: 13 amino acids. CDR3 region: CATRTGSSYEQYF. CDR3 coding DNA: TGTGCCACTCGGACAGGGAGCTCCTACGAGCAGTACTTC.

The V gene is TRBV5-1, the J gene TRBJ2-7; D may be TRBD2 (5 bases). Germline CDR1 SGHRS, CDR2 YFSETQ. V dropped 4 bases and J dropped 6 bases, with 14 bases sitting between them. This CDR3 has 13 amino acids. CDR3 in DNA: TGCGCCAGCAGCATCGAGGGTCCGGTCGAGCAGTACTTC. It specifies CASSIEGPVEQYF. Looking up the rest from reference TRBV5-1 and TRBJ2-7 gives the full variable domain: KAGVTQTPRYLIKTRGQQVTLSCSPISGHRSVSWYQQTPGQGLQFLFEYFSETQRNKGNFPGRFSGRQFSNSRSEMNVSTLELGDSALYLCASSIEGPVEQYFGPGTRLTVT.

The chain carries TRBV5-1 and TRBJ1-3; 9 bases are shared with TRBD1. Germline-derived CDR1 and CDR2 are SGHRS and YFSETQ. V was clipped by 5 bases and J by 4 bases; unmatched bases: 28. The CDR3 loop spans 22 amino acids. DNA of the CDR3: TGCGCCAGCAGTGTGGTGGGGGACAGGGATAAGGAGAGTTATGTATGGGGAAACACCATATATTTT. It codes for CASSVVGDRDKESYVWGNTIYF.

The CDR3: CASSQGGESYNSPLHF. CDR3 nucleotide sequence: TGCGCCAGCAGCCAGGGGGGGGAATCCTATAATTCACCCCTCCACTTT. This rearrangement joins TRBV4-3 to TRBJ1-6; tentatively, D is TRBD1 (5 bases). Germline V gene data show CDR1 as LGHNA and CDR2 as YSLEER. V lost 3 bases and J 1 base, leaving 10 bases between the germline ends. The CDR3 runs to 16 residues.

This clone was recorded once. CDR3 amino acids: CASSPGEGAYNEQFF. As DNA, the CDR3 is TGTGCCAGCAGCCCCGGCGAGGGGGCCTACAATGAGCAGTTCTTC. J is TRBJ2-1 and V is TRBV5-8, with D possibly being TRBD1 (6 bases). The germline gives CDR1 SGHTS, CDR2 YDEGEE. The CDR3 contains 15 residues. V lost 4 bases and J lost 2, with 13 bases in between.

This clone was recorded once. The genes are TRBV6-5 and TRBJ1-1; TRBD1 is a possible D gene (5 bases). CDR3 length: 14 residues. Germline-derived CDR1 and CDR2 are MNHEY and SVGAGI. Trimming took 6 bases from V and 7 from J, leaving 18 bases between them. CDR3 in DNA: TGTGCCAGCAGCCGACGCCCTGACAGTAATGAAGCTTTCTTT. The encoded protein is CASSRRPDSNEAFF.

The sample holds one count of this clone. The chain carries TRBV5-1 and TRBJ2-1; 7 bases fit TRBD1. J lost 0 bases, V lost 4 bases, and 4 bases had no gene match. This CDR3 has 15 residues. The germline CDR1 and CDR2 sequences are SGHRS and YFSETQ. CDR3 in DNA: TGCGCCAGCAGCCCCACAGGGGCCTCCTACAATGAGCAGTTCTTC. Its protein is CASSPTGASYNEQFF.

The chain recombines TRBV28 with TRBJ2-2; D unresolved. In germline, CDR1 is MDHEN, CDR2 SYDVKM. The CDR3 loop spans 14 amino acids. V was trimmed by 1 base and J by 4 bases, leaving 7 bases between them. The CDR3, as DNA: TGTGCCAGCAGTTTATCAGGAACCACCGGGGAGCTGTTTTTT. Amino acids: CASSLSGTTGELFF.

This rearrangement joins TRBV7-2 to TRBJ2-7, with 9 bases that match TRBD1. CDR3 length: 14 residues. CDR1 SGHTA and CDR2 FQGNSA come from the germline V gene. V shed 4 bases, J shed 4 bases, and the junction held 5 bases outside the gene matches. The CDR3 sequence: CASSSGQGKYEQYF. As DNA, the CDR3 is TGTGCCAGCAGCTCGGGACAGGGAAAGTACGAGCAGTACTTC.

V gene TRBV29-1 combines with J gene TRBJ1-2; perhaps TRBD1 as D (5 bases). The V gene's germline CDR1 is SQVTM and CDR2 ANQGSEA. V shed 3 bases and J shed 2 bases, with 7 bases lying between them. CDR3 size: 12 residues. CDR3 in DNA: TGCAGCGTTGAGGAGGGGAACTATGGCTACACCTTC. Protein product: CSVEEGNYGYTF.

The V gene is TRBV6-5, the J gene TRBJ2-7, with D possibly being TRBD1 (5 bases). CDR1 is MNHEY, CDR2 SVGAGI, per germline. Trimming stripped 5 bases from V and 3 bases from J, with 8 bases between. This CDR3 is 12 amino acids long. The CDR3 reads CASSLDIYEQYF. As DNA, the CDR3 is TGTGCCAGCAGTCTGGACATCTACGAGCAGTACTTC.

In nucleotides, the CDR3 is TGTGCCAGCAGCCCAGAACAGTCCTGGGATACGCAGTATTTT. Its translation: CASSPEQSWDTQYF. The chain combines TRBV9 with TRBJ2-3; D unresolved. With 4 bases removed from V and 6 bases from J, the gap between germline ends came to 15 bases. This CDR3 has 14 amino acids. Germline CDR1 reads SGDLS; CDR2 reads YYNGEE.

The chain recombines TRBV6-6 with TRBJ1-1, with 10 bases that match TRBD1. J was trimmed by 5 bases and V by 6 bases; bases with no gene match: 9. Per the germline V gene, CDR1 is MNHNY and CDR2 is SVGAGI (reference sequence). The CDR3 has 15 amino acids. The CDR3: CASRALGQGGTEAFF. CDR3 DNA: TGTGCCAGCAGAGCCCTTGGACAGGGGGGAACTGAAGCTTTCTTT.

V gene TRBV5-8 combines with J gene TRBJ1-3; D is undetermined. Germline CDR1 and CDR2: SGHTS and YDEGEE. The V end lost 2 bases, the J end lost 4 bases, and 13 bases lay between the germline ends. The CDR3 is 15 amino acids. The CDR3 spells CASSFGVLSGNTIYF. The CDR3 DNA sequence: TGTGCCAGCAGCTTCGGGGTTTTGTCGGGAAACACCATATATTTT.

This chain connects TRBV15 to TRBJ2-1; TRBD2 matches 13 bases. Germline CDR1 reads LNHNV; CDR2 reads YYDKDF (reference sequence). This CDR3 has 18 residues. Trimming removed 1 base from V and 5 bases from J; junction bases left unmatched: 8. The CDR3 DNA is TGTGCCACCAGCAGAGCTAGGGGACTAGCGGGATCGAACAATGAGCAGTTCTTC. Translation: CATSRARGLAGSNNEQFF.

The rearrangement uses TRBV6-2 or TRBV6-3 and TRBJ2-2; D ambiguous. The germline gives CDR1 MNHEY, CDR2 SVGEGT. The CDR3 length is 16 residues. V was trimmed by 1 base and J by 3 bases, leaving 12 bases between them. CDR3 coding DNA: TGTGCCAGCAGTTACTTTGGGCCGTCCGACACCGGGGAGCTGTTTTTT. Its translation: CASSYFGPSDTGELFF.

The chain carries TRBV29-1 and TRBJ2-7; 7 positions agree with TRBD1. The CDR3 consists of 12 residues. Germline V gene lookup returns CDR1 SQVTM and CDR2 ANQGSEA. V dropped 7 bases and J dropped 2; count of bases not matched to a gene: 5. DNA of the CDR3: TGCAGCGGAACTACAGGGGCCTACGAGCAGTACTTC. Protein: CSGTTGAYEQYF.

This clone was counted many times. This chain connects TRBV7-3 to TRBJ2-7; 7 bases are shared with TRBD2. The CDR3 is made up of 12 amino acids. J lost 7 bases, V lost 4 bases, and 4 bases had no gene match. Germline V gene data show CDR1 as SGHTA and CDR2 as FQGTGA. CDR3 loop: CASSSGREEQYF. The CDR3 DNA sequence: TGTGCCAGCAGCTCCGGGCGGGAGGAGCAGTACTTC.

The CDR3 DNA reads TGTGCCAGCTCACCCGGGACAGTTACCTACGAGCAGTACTTC. This gives the protein CASSPGTVTYEQYF. The chain has TRBV18 and TRBJ2-7, with 7 bases lining up with TRBD1. Germline trimming cut 3 bases from V and 2 bases from J; bases unmatched to any gene: 4. Germline loops: CDR1 KGHSH, CDR2 LQKENI. This CDR3 has 14 amino acids.

The rearrangement links TRBV18 to TRBJ1-1, with 7 bases that match TRBD1. Germline CDR1 reads KGHSH; CDR2 reads LQKENI. V lost 3 bases, J lost 6 bases, and 10 bases stayed unmatched. CDR3 size: 15 residues. DNA of the CDR3: TGTGCCAGCTCACCCGGACAGGCACTCTGGGCTGAAGCTTTCTTT. Residues: CASSPGQALWAEAFF.